This is a list of T cell receptor beta chains from one sample in a study of graft-versus-host responses after intestinal transplantation. The assay was immunoSEQ multiplex PCR, and TCRdb's table has in-frame clones only and misses some. This table holds tens of thousands of clones, under 90% found once. This specimen was ileum tissue, taken 350 to 400 days after transplant. These receptor sequences come from a human patient who received an intestinal transplant, so some T cells may come from the graft donor. CDR3s include the opening cysteine and the closing phenylalanine or tryptophan. D genes are given only for firm matches. Clone size is not always given. Where it is, it says once, few, many or a class for expanded clones.

NA | TRBJ2-3 | TRBV11-2 | NA | CASSLGGARGITDTQYF | TGTGCCAGCAGCTTAGGAGGGGCTAGAGGTATCACAGATACGCAGTATTTT
NA | TRBJ2-1 | TRBV4-1 | NA | CASSQDLVSYNEQFF | TGCGCCAGCAGCCAAGATCTAGTCTCCTACAATGAGCAGTTCTTC
NA | TRBJ1-3 | TRBV2 | TRBD1 | CASTTTGNSGNTIYF | TGTGCCAGCACCACGACAGGGAACTCTGGAAACACCATATATTTT
NA | TRBJ2-7 | TRBV18 | NA | CASSPIPQGGNEQYF | TGTGCCAGCTCACCAATCCCCCAGGGGGGGAACGAGCAGTACTTC
NA | TRBJ2-7 | TRBV25-1 | NA | CASSKAGLSYEQYF | TGTGCCAGCAGTAAGGCAGGGCTCTCCTACGAGCAGTACTTC
NA | TRBJ1-1 | TRBV28 | NA | CASSLWVPPTEAFF | TGTGCCAGCAGTTTATGGGTACCTCCAACTGAAGCTTTCTTT
NA | TRBJ1-4 | TRBV6-1 | NA | CASSVKATATNEKLFF | TGTGCCAGCAGTGTGAAGGCGACAGCAACTAATGAAAAACTGTTTTTT
large | TRBJ2-3 | TRBV6-6 | NA | CASSYNRGGDTQYF | TGTGCCAGCAGTTACAACAGGGGAGGAGATACGCAGTATTTT
NA | TRBJ2-7 | TRBV6-5 | NA | CASSYSIAGPSYEQYF | TGTGCCAGCAGTTACTCGATAGCTGGGCCCTCCTACGAGCAGTACTTC
NA | TRBJ2-2 | TRBV10-1 | TRBD1 | CASRDRASNANTGELFF | TGCGCCAGCAGGGACAGGGCTTCGAACGCGAACACCGGGGAGCTGTTTTTT
NA | TRBJ1-2 | TRBV7-8 | NA | CASSLGSFNYGYTF | TGTGCCAGCAGCTTAGGCAGTTTTAACTATGGCTACACCTTC
NA | TRBJ1-2 | TRBV19 | NA | CASSWRYPGAFYGYTF | TGTGCCAGTAGTTGGAGGTATCCAGGGGCCTTCTATGGCTACACCTTC
NA | TRBJ1-1 | TRBV6-5 | NA | CASLGRLNTEAFF | TGTGCCAGCCTGGGACGGCTGAACACTGAAGCTTTCTTT
NA | TRBJ2-7 | TRBV4-1 | NA | CASSHVYFSYEQYF | TGCGCCAGCAGCCACGTCTACTTCTCCTACGAGCAGTACTTC
NA | TRBJ2-3 | TRBV5-1 | NA | CASSLVGRDTQYF | TGCGCCAGCAGCTTGGTTGGTAGGGATACGCAGTATTTT
once | TRBJ1-3 | TRBV4-2 | TRBD1 | CASSQPPGQGSSNTIYF | TGTGCCAGCAGCCAACCCCCGGGACAGGGATCCTCAAACACCATATATTTT
NA | TRBJ2-6 | TRBV19 | NA | CASSIVGGFSSGANVLTF | TGTGCCAGTAGTATAGTTGGGGGCTTCAGCTCTGGGGCCAACGTCCTGACTTTC
NA | TRBJ1-4 | TRBV28 | NA | CASRGTAYEKLFF | TGTGCCAGCAGGGGGACGGCCTATGAAAAACTGTTTTTT
NA | TRBJ1-4 | TRBV5-6 | TRBD1 | CASSAGTDNEKLFF | TGTGCCAGCAGCGCTGGGACAGATAATGAAAAACTGTTTTTT
NA | TRBJ2-3 | TRBV23-1 | NA | CASSQSSGSCTDTQYF | TGCGCCAGCAGTCAATCGAGCGGGTCCTGCACAGATACGCAGTATTTT
NA | TRBJ2-3 | TRBV28 | TRBD2 | CASSFAGGYTQYF | TGTGCCAGCAGTTTTGCGGGAGGCTATACGCAGTATTTT
NA | TRBJ1-1 | TRBV7-3 | NA | CASSVQVGTEAFF | TGTGCCAGCAGCGTCCAGGTGGGGACTGAAGCTTTCTTT
once | TRBJ2-7 | TRBV28 | NA | CASSLRGLPYEQYF | TGTGCCAGCAGTTTAAGAGGACTCCCTTACGAGCAGTACTTC
few | TRBJ2-2 | TRBV14 | TRBD2 | CASSQRSGGAGELFF | TGTGCCAGCAGCCAAAGAAGCGGGGGAGCCGGGGAGCTGTTTTTT
NA | TRBJ2-3 | TRBV30 | TRBD1 | CAIDRADTQYF | TGTGCCATAGACAGGGCAGATACGCAGTATTTT
NA | TRBJ2-7 | TRBV6-5 | TRBD1 | CASSLQGAAYEQYF | TGTGCCAGCAGTTTACAGGGGGCTGCCTACGAGCAGTACTTC
NA | TRBJ2-5 | TRBV7-2 | NA | CASSLYGAKTQYF | TGTGCCAGCAGCTTATACGGGGCAAAGACCCAGTACTTC
NA | TRBJ1-2 | TRBV7-9 | NA | CASSLGGAGGYTF | TGTGCCAGCAGTCTTGGGGGCGCGGGAGGCTACACCTTC